A selection of T cell receptor beta chains follows, all from one sample in a study of OX40 agonist ivuxolimab in advanced cancers. The data were produced by immunoSEQ multiplex PCR, yet TCRdb's version contains in-frame clones alone and is incomplete. In the table there are approximately 32,000 clones, about 92% of which are singletons. The starting material was CD4+ or CD8+ T cells sorted from blood, obtained in a trial of the OX40 agonist ivuxolimab. Every receptor here comes from an adult with an advanced solid tumor such as melanoma, head and neck, liver or kidney cancer. Each CDR3 is given with its conserved first and last residue.

V gene: TRBV5-8
J gene: TRBJ1-6
CDR3 protein: CASTTRGRPPLHF

V gene: TRBV29-1
J gene: TRBJ2-7
CDR3 protein: CSVLTGDGLAGGEQYF

V gene: TRBV14
J gene: TRBJ2-5
CDR3 protein: CASSQLAEETQYF

V gene: TRBV6-4
J gene: TRBJ2-1
CDR3 protein: CASRNLAGGPDEQFF

V gene: TRBV7-9
J gene: TRBJ1-1
CDR3 protein: CASSLGGGLDTEAFF

V gene: TRBV19
J gene: TRBJ1-1
CDR3 protein: CASSYGTGTNTEAFF

V gene: TRBV9
J gene: TRBJ2-2
CDR3 protein: CASSAYGGNTGELFF

V gene: TRBV19
J gene: TRBJ1-5
CDR3 protein: CASSMGRGGGSNQPQHF

V gene: TRBV2
J gene: TRBJ1-1
CDR3 protein: CASSEETGLNTEAFF

V gene: TRBV4-2
J gene: TRBJ1-1
CDR3 protein: CASSLSAGAEAFF

V gene: TRBV12-5
J gene: TRBJ1-1
CDR3 protein: CASGSRQPGQGLNTEAFF

V gene: TRBV27
J gene: TRBJ2-1
CDR3 protein: CATTAGTGLYNEQFF

V gene: TRBV10-3
J gene: TRBJ1-2
CDR3 protein: CAINLPGQEYGYTF

V gene: TRBV5-4
J gene: TRBJ2-7
CDR3 protein: CASSLTGGEQYF

V gene: TRBV2
J gene: TRBJ2-5
CDR3 protein: CASSDGSGRTPYQETQYF

V gene: TRBV7-9
J gene: TRBJ2-7
CDR3 protein: CASSFAGPAYEQYF

V gene: TRBV5-1
J gene: TRBJ2-1
CDR3 protein: CASSLPLTQGGNNEQFF

V gene: TRBV27
J gene: TRBJ1-5
CDR3 protein: CASRPSGMGNQPQHF

V gene: TRBV18
J gene: TRBJ1-2
CDR3 protein: CASSAVQGPGGYGYTF

V gene: TRBV27
J gene: TRBJ1-5
CDR3 protein: CASSLITDSNQPQHF

V gene: TRBV6-5
J gene: TRBJ2-7
CDR3 protein: CASSLQGFRYEQYF

V gene: TRBV30
J gene: TRBJ2-7
CDR3 protein: CAWRGQGGYEQYF

V gene: TRBV28
J gene: TRBJ2-7
CDR3 protein: CASSFFETSGMNEQYF

V gene: TRBV11-2
J gene: TRBJ1-4
CDR3 protein: CASSSIRQGGNEKLFF

V gene: TRBV4-2
J gene: TRBJ2-3
CDR3 protein: CASSPSVGTTSTDTQYF

V gene: TRBV10-2
J gene: TRBJ1-1
CDR3 protein: CASSHSMNTEAFF

V gene: TRBV7-7
J gene: TRBJ2-1
CDR3 protein: CASSTGPYNEQFF

V gene: TRBV7-2
J gene: TRBJ2-7
CDR3 protein: CASSLYVWTPGEQYF

V gene: TRBV27
J gene: TRBJ2-3
CDR3 protein: CASSLLGGTGDSTDTQYF

V gene: TRBV30
J gene: TRBJ1-3
CDR3 protein: CAWSSPENTIYF

V gene: TRBV7-9
J gene: TRBJ1-6
CDR3 protein: CASKGGTYNSPLHF

V gene: TRBV5-6
J gene: TRBJ2-1
CDR3 protein: CASSLSVGRGYNEQFF

V gene: TRBV7-6
J gene: TRBJ2-5
CDR3 protein: CASSLAAGGGETQYF

V gene: TRBV25-1
J gene: TRBJ2-5
CDR3 protein: CASSPYAAGQETQYF

V gene: TRBV4-1
J gene: TRBJ1-2
CDR3 protein: CASSPRVNYGYTF

V gene: TRBV5-6
J gene: TRBJ2-5
CDR3 protein: CASSLAQGKTQYF

V gene: TRBV7-9
J gene: TRBJ2-1
CDR3 protein: CASSPPGGVEQFF

V gene: TRBV19
J gene: TRBJ1-5
CDR3 protein: CASSIGGFGSNQPQHF

V gene: TRBV7-9
J gene: NA
CDR3 protein: CASSPGPGKVSYEQYF

V gene: TRBV6-5
J gene: TRBJ2-7
CDR3 protein: CASSYSRGGYEQYF

V gene: TRBV5-6
J gene: TRBJ2-1
CDR3 protein: CASSLASGGASSYNEQFF

V gene: TRBV7-6
J gene: TRBJ1-1
CDR3 protein: CASSLIPPRGEDTEAFF

V gene: TRBV6-6
J gene: TRBJ2-3
CDR3 protein: CASMVLGTDTQYF

V gene: TRBV5-6
J gene: TRBJ2-3
CDR3 protein: CASSGGGTSTDTQYF

V gene: TRBV27
J gene: TRBJ1-2
CDR3 protein: CASSTGGHGYTF

V gene: TRBV4-1
J gene: TRBJ1-5
CDR3 protein: CASSQGGGSNQPQHF

V gene: TRBV6-5
J gene: TRBJ1-3
CDR3 protein: CASSHRGNSGNTIYF

V gene: TRBV7-9
J gene: TRBJ2-5
CDR3 protein: CASSWGDRGDLGETQYF

V gene: TRBV7-2
J gene: TRBJ2-2
CDR3 protein: CASSLALRAVENTGELFF

V gene: TRBV6-6
J gene: TRBJ1-4
CDR3 protein: CASSSETFSPTEKLFF